The 24 T cell receptor beta chains given below trace back to one sample, sequenced in a study of CXCR3-negative and CXCR3-positive naive CD8 T cells. Libraries were UMI-labeled 5' RACE TRB cDNA. Reanalyzing the 5' RACE reads, TCRdb keeps one entry per CDR3 protein, without DNA. Here the sample table reports about 41,000 distinct CDR3 sequences. Source material: naive CXCR3- CD8+ T cells from blood. Documented subset: CD45RO-CCR7+CD27+CD95- naive CD8+ T cells lacking CXCR3 (TNR3-). All receptors come from a human donor in good health. Some clones in this sample may be carry-over from other donors' samples.

This rearrangement joins TRBV20-1 to TRBJ2-5; TCRdb returns TRBD1, unconfirmable since there is no DNA. Germline CDR1 is DFQATT and CDR2 is SNEGSKA (reference sequence). This CDR3 comprises 13 residues. This CDR3 is CSASDRDQETQYF.

The rearrangement links TRBV7-9 to TRBJ1-1; as DNA is missing, the TRBD1 call by TCRdb cannot be tested. This CDR3 has 17 residues. CDR1 is SEHNR and CDR2 is FQNEAQ in the germline V gene (reference sequence). The CDR3 sequence is CASSSPPGQTLNTEAFF.

The genes are TRBV3-1 and TRBJ2-2. CDR1 is LGHDT, CDR2 YNNKEL, per germline (reference sequence). The CDR3 loop spans 16 amino acids. CDR3: CASRDPIPDSTGELFF.

V and J are TRBV3-1 and TRBJ1-2; TCRdb reports TRBD1, a call that lacks DNA to check it against. The CDR3 runs 15 residues. CDR1 is LGHDT and CDR2 is YNNKEL in the germline V gene (reference sequence). CDR3 amino acids: CASSQDWGGNYGYTF.

The V and J genes are TRBV12-3 or TRBV12-4 and TRBJ2-1; as DNA is missing, the TRBD1 call by TCRdb cannot be tested. The CDR3 runs to 18 residues. Here the CDR3 reads CASSFKGVGASSYNEQFF.

The chain couples TRBV5-5 to TRBJ2-7; TCRdb designates TRBD1, a call that cannot be tested without DNA. The CDR3 totals 15 residues. Germline V gene data show CDR1 as SGHKS and CDR2 as YYEKEE (reference sequence). The CDR3 loop is CASSLEDRVSHEQYF.

This chain uses TRBV4-2 with TRBJ2-5; without DNA, the TCRdb call of TRBD2 cannot be checked. This CDR3 is built from 17 residues. Per the germline V gene, CDR1 is LGHNA and CDR2 is YNFKEQ. The CDR3: CASSQDRTSGSGETQYF.

The rearrangement links TRBV7-2 to TRBJ2-7; TCRdb's D call of TRBD1 is untestable without DNA. CDR3 length: 14 residues. Germline CDR1 and CDR2: SGHTA and FQGNSA. The CDR3 spells CASSWGQSLYEQYF. Full variable domain (remainder filled in from reference TRBV7-2 and TRBJ2-7): GAGVSQSPSNKVTEKGKDVELRCDPISGHTALYWYRQSLGQGLEFLIYFQGNSAPDKSGLPSDRFSAERTGGSVSTLTIQRTQQEDSAVYLCASSWGQSLYEQYFGPGTRLTVT.

The chain carries TRBV27 and TRBJ2-7; TCRdb outputs TRBD1, but without DNA this stays unchecked. CDR1 and CDR2 from the germline V gene are MNHEY and SMNVEV (reference sequence). The CDR3 runs 14 residues. CDR3 protein: CASSIKQGPYEQYF.

This chain connects TRBV7-6 to TRBJ1-1. The germline CDR1 and CDR2 sequences are SGHVS and FNYEAQ. This CDR3 has 16 residues. CDR3 region: CASSLQSVSMNTEAFF.

This chain uses TRBV10-3 with TRBJ1-1; TCRdb's D gene call, TRBD1, goes unchecked for lack of DNA. The germline V gene encodes CDR1 ENHRY and CDR2 SYGVKD. This CDR3 region has 16 residues. The CDR3 spells CAISGWTETMNTEAFF.

This chain connects TRBV6-2 or TRBV6-3 to TRBJ1-1; TCRdb gives TRBD1 as the D gene, but with no DNA this cannot be confirmed. The CDR3 contains 14 residues. Per germline, CDR1 MNHEY and CDR2 SVGEGT. The CDR3 here is CASGSFHRGTEAFF.

V is TRBV28 and J is TRBJ2-7. CDR3 length equals 14 residues. The germline CDR1 and CDR2 sequences are MDHEN and SYDVKM. The CDR3 reads CASSADGYSSEQYF.

The chain joins TRBV29-1 to TRBJ2-1; the D call of TRBD2 rests on TCRdb alone, since no DNA is present to check it. The CDR3 contains 14 residues. The V gene's germline CDR1 is SQVTM and CDR2 ANQGSEA. The CDR3 loop reads CSVERGSLVNEQFF.

V is TRBV29-1 and J is TRBJ2-5. Germline V lookup: CDR1 SQVTM, CDR2 ANQGSEA. This CDR3 has 12 amino acids. CDR3 region: CSVEDTEATQYF.

J is TRBJ2-7 and V is TRBV29-1; TCRdb's D call of TRBD2 is untestable without DNA. The length of the CDR3 is 14 residues. Germline V lookup: CDR1 SQVTM, CDR2 ANQGSEA. The CDR3 spells CSVGGAGPSYEQYF.

This rearrangement joins TRBV4-3 to TRBJ1-1; with no DNA, the TCRdb D assignment of TRBD1 cannot be verified. Germline loops: CDR1 LGHNA, CDR2 YSLEER. CDR3 size: 14 residues. The CDR3 here is CASSQDGGYPEAFF.

This chain joins TRBV4-1 and TRBJ2-5; the TCRdb call, TRBD2, lacks DNA for checking. CDR1 and CDR2 from the germline V gene are MGHRA and YSYEKL. The CDR3 sequence is 15 residues long. This chain's CDR3 is CASSQGFPGLVTQYF.

This clonotype ranks as medium-sized in terms of frequency. The V call is TRBV29-1, the J call TRBJ1-1. The CDR3 sequence is 11 residues long. Per germline, CDR1 SQVTM and CDR2 ANQGSEA. The CDR3 is CSVEGGTEAFF.

V gene TRBV6-1 combines with J gene TRBJ1-5; TCRdb's D call of TRBD1 is untestable without DNA. Germline values: CDR1 MNHNS, CDR2 SASEGT. The CDR3 runs to 16 residues. CDR3 region: CASRTGLTDSNQPQHF.

This chain's CDR3 is CASRKTRDTEAFF. This sequence joins TRBV28 and TRBJ1-1. Germline values: CDR1 MDHEN, CDR2 SYDVKM. The CDR3 loop spans 13 amino acids.

CDR3: CASAGTGEDEQYF. This chain connects TRBV19 to TRBJ2-7; without DNA, the TCRdb call of TRBD1 cannot be checked. Looked up from germline, CDR1 is LNHDA and CDR2 is SQIVND (reference sequence). This CDR3 has 13 residues.

The chain recombines TRBV28 with TRBJ1-6. The CDR3 has 14 residues. CDR1 and CDR2 from the germline V gene are MDHEN and SYDVKM. The CDR3 spells CASSLLSRNSPLHF. Complete variable domain (other parts from reference TRBV28 and TRBJ1-6): DVKVTQSSRYLVKRTGEKVFLECVQDMDHENMFWYRQDPGLGLRLIYFSYDVKMKEKGDIPEGYSVSREKKERFSLILESASTNQTSMYLCASSLLSRNSPLHFGNGTRLTVT.

This chain connects TRBV25-1 to TRBJ1-2; the D gene TCRdb calls, TRBD1, cannot be checked with no DNA. Germline lookup yields CDR1 MGHDK and CDR2 SYGVNS. This CDR3 comprises 13 residues. CDR3 in amino acids: CASRSERPEHYTF.